This T cell receptor beta chain was found in a study of OX40 agonist ivuxolimab in advanced cancers. The overall study: Three patients had partial responses: one hepatocellular carcinoma, two cutaneous melanoma. Findings of the study overall: With doses of 0.1 to 3.0 mg/kg, CD4+ and CD8+ blood T cells had undergone clonal expansion by week 6. Compared with CD4+, CD8+ T cells on average had more expanded clones.

Of note for this clone: Its antigen is still unknown.

Germline values: CDR1 SGHNT, CDR2 YENEEA. Deletions cut 1 base from V and 2 bases from J, with 3 bases between. The CDR3 runs to 12 residues. Blood sampling was done at baseline, cycle 4 day 1, and cycle 7 day 1. Profiled with immunoSEQ multiplex PCR; TCRdb holds only in-frame clones, not every one. The table lists tens of thousands of clones, roughly 90% of them singletons. The chain recombines TRBV11-3 with TRBJ2-7, with no clear D. This specimen consisted of CD4+ or CD8+ T cells sorted from blood, obtained in a trial of the OX40 agonist ivuxolimab. The receptor was derived from an adult with an advanced solid tumor such as melanoma, head and neck, liver or kidney cancer. The CDR3 DNA sequence: TGTGCCAGCAGCTTAGGGGCCTACGAGCAGTACTTC. It specifies CASSLGAYEQYF. The full variable domain, its missing parts supplied by reference TRBV11-3 and TRBJ2-7, is EAGVVQSPRYKIIEKKQPVAFWCNPISGHNTLYWYLQNLGQGPELLIRYENEEAVDDSQLPKDRFSAERLKGVDSTLKIQPAELGDSAVYLCASSLGAYEQYFGPGTRLTVT.